These 18 T cell receptor beta chains were all obtained from the same sample, sequenced in a study of blood T cell repertoires in COVID-19. Clones were read by immunoSEQ multiplex PCR, and TCRdb kept only the in-frame ones, dropping some. This table has about 470,000 clones, about nine tenths appearing once. Specimen: PBMCs or T cells enriched from blood (not recorded which). The origin of the receptors is a woman younger than 35 who had recovered from COVID-19.

The chain combines TRBV11-2 with TRBJ2-2; 12 nucleotides agree with TRBD1. The CDR3 totals 14 residues. Germline CDR1 is SGHAT and CDR2 is FQNNGV. Trimming took 4 bases from V and 8 from J; bases not matched to a gene: 2. CDR3 protein: CASSWDRGQGELFF. The CDR3 coding sequence is TGTGCCAGCAGCTGGGACAGGGGGCAGGGGGAGCTGTTTTTT.

The CDR3: CASSPRNGVTDTQYF. CDR3 sequence (DNA): TGTGCCAGCAGCCCACGTAACGGGGTCACAGATACGCAGTATTTT. The gene calls are TRBV5-5 and TRBJ2-3; D may be TRBD2 (5 bases). The CDR3 extends over 15 amino acids. The V end lost 4 bases, the J end lost 2 bases, and 14 bases lay between the germline ends. The germline CDR1 and CDR2 sequences are SGHKS and YYEKEE (reference sequence).

The chain has TRBV6-2 or TRBV6-3 and TRBJ2-2; maybe TRBD1 (5 bases). CDR1 is MNHEY and CDR2 is SVGEGT in the germline V gene. This CDR3 has 13 amino acids. V dropped 4 bases and J dropped 4 bases, with 7 bases sitting between them. The DNA for the CDR3 is TGTGCCAGCAGTTCTGACAGCACCGGGGAGCTGTTTTTT. Translation gives CASSSDSTGELFF.

The chain couples TRBV5-4 to TRBJ1-1; 8 bases align to TRBD1. The CDR3 has 16 amino acids. Germline CDR1 and CDR2: SGHNT and YYREEE (reference sequence). After removal of 4 bases from V and 3 bases from J, the junction contained 11 bases not matched to a gene. As DNA, the CDR3 is TGTGCCAGCAGCCTCTCCCTGGACAGGGCGGACACTGAAGCTTTCTTT. Its translation: CASSLSLDRADTEAFF.

This clone was counted once. This CDR3 is CASSLQGLSYEQYF. In nucleotides, the CDR3 is TGTGCCAGCAGCTTACAGGGGCTATCCTACGAGCAGTACTTC. The rearrangement joins TRBV7-9 to TRBJ2-7, with D maybe TRBD1 (6 bases). The CDR3 totals 14 residues. CDR1 and CDR2 from the germline V gene are SEHNR and FQNEAQ (reference sequence). Trimming left V 2 bases short and J 1 base short, with 9 bases between.

The gene calls are TRBV7-8 and TRBJ1-6; D not certain. V lost 1 base, J lost 8 bases, and 6 bases lay in between. Germline CDR1 SGHVS, CDR2 FQNEAQ. CDR3 size: 13 residues. The CDR3 loop reads CASSLEADSPLHF. DNA for the CDR3: TGTGCCAGCAGCTTAGAAGCGGATTCACCCCTCCACTTT.

The chain joins TRBV11-2 to TRBJ2-7; tentative D call: TRBD2 (6 bases). Deletions cut 5 bases from V and 5 bases from J, with 13 bases between. The CDR3 is 13 amino acids. Germline CDR1 SGHAT, CDR2 FQNNGV. The CDR3 loop is CASSPPGVDEQYF. The CDR3, as DNA: TGTGCCAGCAGCCCCCCGGGGGTTGACGAGCAGTACTTC.

The V call is TRBV7-9, the J call TRBJ1-4; maybe TRBD1 (5 bases). Trimming left V 7 bases short and J 7 bases short, with 13 bases between. The length of the CDR3 is 13 residues. The germline gives CDR1 SEHNR, CDR2 FQNEAQ (reference sequence). The CDR3 is CASNIAGGEKLFF. The CDR3 coding sequence is TGTGCCAGCAACATAGCGGGGGGTGAAAAACTGTTTTTT.

The V gene is TRBV5-6, the J gene TRBJ1-2; D may be TRBD1 (5 bases). Germline V gene data show CDR1 as SGHDT and CDR2 as YYEEEE. V shed 2 bases and J shed 5 bases, with 16 bases lying between them. The CDR3 is 15 amino acids. CDR3 loop: CASSFKHRLTYGYTF. The CDR3 DNA reads as TGTGCCAGCAGCTTTAAGCACAGGCTGACTTATGGCTACACCTTC.

The V call is TRBV30, the J call TRBJ1-2; the D gene is possibly TRBD1 (5 bases). CDR1 GTSNPN and CDR2 SVGIG come from the germline V gene (reference sequence). This CDR3 is 12 amino acids long. Trimming shortened V by 8 bases and J by 6 bases, and 16 bases separated the two germline ends. Here the CDR3 reads CARFRPGDGYTF. CDR3 nucleotide sequence: TGTGCCCGGTTCCGCCCGGGGGATGGCTACACCTTC.

The chain combines TRBV7-9 with TRBJ1-1; no clear D. CDR1 SEHNR and CDR2 FQNEAQ come from the germline V gene (reference sequence). V was shortened by 5 bases and J by 5 bases, with 15 bases between the two germline ends. The length of the CDR3 is 14 residues. The CDR3: CASSRSSTDTEAFF. Written as DNA, the CDR3 is TGTGCCAGCAGCCGATCATCGACTGATACTGAAGCTTTCTTT.

This clone was counted a few times. The J gene is TRBJ2-7, the V gene TRBV5-4, with 12 bases lining up with TRBD2. Germline CDR1 is SGHNT and CDR2 is YYREEE (reference sequence). The CDR3 sequence is 14 residues long. Trimming took 5 bases from V and 4 from J; bases not matched to a gene: 4. The chain's CDR3 is CASSLAGGLYEQYF. The DNA for the CDR3 is TGTGCCAGCAGTCTAGCGGGGGGGCTATACGAGCAGTACTTC.

This chain uses TRBV3-1 (or the pseudogene TRBV3-2) with TRBJ1-3; the D gene is possibly TRBD1 (5 bases). CDR3 size: 12 residues. V was cut by 1 base and J by 9 bases, with 7 bases left in between. Germline loops: CDR1 LGHDT, CDR2 YNNKEL (reference sequence). Written as DNA, the CDR3 is TGTGCCAGCAGCCAAGGGAGGGGCACCATATATTTT. Encoded protein: CASSQGRGTIYF.

This rearrangement joins TRBV6-2 or TRBV6-3 to TRBJ1-6; no clear D gene. The CDR3 has 13 amino acids. The V and J ends lost 2 bases and 10 bases respectively, with 9 bases between them. Germline V gene lookup returns CDR1 MNHEY and CDR2 SVGEGT. Here the CDR3 reads CASSYNEGSPLHF. CDR3 nucleotides: TGTGCCAGCAGTTACAATGAGGGCTCACCCCTCCACTTT.

This clone was seen a few times. The rearrangement joins TRBV3-1 (or the pseudogene TRBV3-2) to TRBJ2-2, with D maybe TRBD1 (5 bases). The CDR3 runs 14 residues. Deletions cut 3 bases from V and 4 bases from J, with 9 bases between. CDR1 and CDR2 (germline): LGHDT, YNNKEL (reference sequence). DNA of the CDR3: TGTGCCAGCAGCCAGGGGCTCTCCACCGGGGAGCTGTTTTTT. Amino acid sequence: CASSQGLSTGELFF.

The chain couples TRBV14 to TRBJ1-2; a possible D gene is TRBD1 (6 bases). The CDR3 length is 14 residues. V lost 5 bases, J lost 4 bases, and 14 bases lay in between. Germline-derived CDR1 and CDR2 are SGHDN and FVKESK. The CDR3 sequence: CASSSDGQFYGYTF. DNA of the CDR3: TGTGCCAGCAGCTCCGACGGACAGTTCTATGGCTACACCTTC.

This chain links TRBV28 with TRBJ1-5, with D possibly being TRBD1 (6 bases). The CDR3 covers 14 residues. Germline V gene lookup returns CDR1 MDHEN and CDR2 SYDVKM. V was pared by 4 bases and J by 2 bases, with 9 bases between. The CDR3 DNA sequence: TGTGCCAGCAGTTCTTCAGGGGGCAATCAGCCCCAGCATTTT. Translated: CASSSSGGNQPQHF.

J is TRBJ1-5 and V is TRBV2; no definite D call. Germline V lookup: CDR1 SNHLY, CDR2 FYNNEI. This CDR3 spans 12 amino acids. V dropped 4 bases and J dropped 5 bases, with 6 bases sitting between them. The CDR3 loop reads CASSALYQPQHF. The CDR3 DNA is TGTGCCAGCAGTGCCTTATATCAGCCCCAGCATTTT. The variable domain in full, with the rest retrieved from reference TRBV2 and TRBJ1-5, is EPEVTQTPSHQVTQMGQEVILRCVPISNHLYFYWYRQILGQKVEFLVSFYNNEISEKSEIFDDQFSVERPDGSNFTLKIRSTKLEDSAMYFCASSALYQPQHFGDGTRLSIL.